These 2 T cell receptor beta chains were all obtained from the same sample, sequenced in a study of identical twins. TCRdb re-called the 5' RACE reads with MiXCR, one entry per CDR3 protein. The sample has around 500,000 distinct CDR3 sequences; approximately 15% are singletons. The same specimen was also included in a second study, on yellow fever vaccine responses in identical twins.

Input material: CD4+ T cells sorted from blood. These receptors all stem from a woman aged 18-35 years in good health.

The sample holds a few counts of this clonotype. As DNA, the CDR3 is TGTGCCAGCAGTCAGACTAGCAGGAGCTACGAGCAGTACTTC. Translation: CASSQTSRSYEQYF. The genes are TRBV6-1 and TRBJ2-7; 7 bases fit TRBD2. The germline gives CDR1 MNHNS, CDR2 SASEGT. The CDR3 is 14 amino acids. V trimming: 5 bases; J trimming: 3 bases; junction bases outside the gene matches: 7.

This clonotype occurred many times. The chain employs TRBV5-1 and TRBJ2-7; 8 bases map to TRBD2. Germline V gene data show CDR1 as SGHRS and CDR2 as YFSETQ. CDR3 length: 14 amino acids. The V segment lost 6 bases and the J segment 1 base; nucleotides outside the gene matches: 6. For the CDR3, the DNA is TGCGCCAGCAAACTACTAGCGGATTCCTACGAGCAGTACTTC. Amino acids: CASKLLADSYEQYF.